This TCR beta chain was sequenced during a study of blood T cell repertoires in COVID-19. The assay was immunoSEQ multiplex PCR, and TCRdb's table has in-frame clones only and misses some. The profile shows under 300,000 clones, approximately 90% of them singletons. Trimming at V came to 0 bases and at J to 1 base, leaving 6 bases not matched to a gene. Germline CDR1 MGHRA, CDR2 YSYEKL. The CDR3 has 17 amino acids. The clonotype was recovered from a woman aged 40 to 50 who had recovered from COVID-19. The rearrangement joins TRBV4-1 to TRBJ2-5; TRBD2 aligns across 9 bases. Sequencing was carried out using peripheral blood. CDR3 loop: CASSQDRTSAAQETQYF. In nucleotides, the CDR3 is TGCGCCAGCAGCCAAGATCGGACTAGCGCGGCCCAAGAGACCCAGTACTTC.